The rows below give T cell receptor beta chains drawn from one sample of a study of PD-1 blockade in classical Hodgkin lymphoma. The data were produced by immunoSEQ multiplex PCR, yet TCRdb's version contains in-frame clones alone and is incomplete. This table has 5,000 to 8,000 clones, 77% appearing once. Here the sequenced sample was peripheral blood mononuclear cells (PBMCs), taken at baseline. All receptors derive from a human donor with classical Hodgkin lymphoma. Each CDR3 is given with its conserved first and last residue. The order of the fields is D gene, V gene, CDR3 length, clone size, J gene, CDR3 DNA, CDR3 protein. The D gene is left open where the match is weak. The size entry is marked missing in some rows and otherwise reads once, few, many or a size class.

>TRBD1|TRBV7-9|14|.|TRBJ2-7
TGTGCCAGCAGGATACAGGGGATCGACTACGAGCAGTACTTC
CASRIQGIDYEQYF
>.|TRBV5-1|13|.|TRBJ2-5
TGCGCCAGCAGCTTGGTAGTAAAAGAGACCCAGTACTTC
CASSLVVKETQYF
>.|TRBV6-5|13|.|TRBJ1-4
TGTGCCAGCAGTAGGCGGCGGGGTGAAAAACTGTTTTTT
CASSRRRGEKLFF
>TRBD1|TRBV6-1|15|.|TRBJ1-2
TGTGCCAGCAGTGAGACCGGGACAGACAACTATGGCTACACCTTC
CASSETGTDNYGYTF
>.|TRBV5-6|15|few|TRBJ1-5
TGTGCCAGCAGCTGGGGGTTTATGAGCAATCAGCCCCAGCATTTT
CASSWGFMSNQPQHF
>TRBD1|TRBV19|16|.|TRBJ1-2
TGTGCCAGTAGTATAGATCTAGGGAGACAGGGTGATGGCTACACCTTC
CASSIDLGRQGDGYTF
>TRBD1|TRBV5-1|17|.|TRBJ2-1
TGCGCCAGCAGCCCGAAGAGCGGGACAGGGGAATTCAATGAGCAGTTCTTC
CASSPKSGTGEFNEQFF
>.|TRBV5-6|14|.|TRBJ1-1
TGTGCCAGCAGCTGGTGGACCGTGAACACTGAAGCTTTCTTT
CASSWWTVNTEAFF
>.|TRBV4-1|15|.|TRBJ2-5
TGCGCCAGCAGCCCCCCTTCGACCGGCCCCATAACCCAGTACTTC
CASSPPSTGPITQYF
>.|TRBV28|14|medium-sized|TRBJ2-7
TGTGCCAGCAGTCCGGAACAGGGGAGGCACGAGCAGTACTTC
CASSPEQGRHEQYF
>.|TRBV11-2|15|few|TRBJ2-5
TGTGCCAGCAGCTTAGATGAGCCAGGTCAAGAGACCCAGTACTTC
CASSLDEPGQETQYF
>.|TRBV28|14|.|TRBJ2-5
TGTGCCAGCAGTTTCAGGGAAGGACGGGAGACCCAGTACTTC
CASSFREGRETQYF
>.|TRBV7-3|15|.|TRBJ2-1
TGTGCCAGCAGCCCCACGGGGTTCTCCTACAATGAGCAGTTCTTC
CASSPTGFSYNEQFF
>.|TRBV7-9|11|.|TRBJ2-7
TGTGCCAGCAGCCCAAACTACGAGCAGTACTTC
CASSPNYEQYF
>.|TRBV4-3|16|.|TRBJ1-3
TGCGCCAGCAGCCAAGGCATGACGAGCTCTGGAAACACCATATATTTT
CASSQGMTSSGNTIYF
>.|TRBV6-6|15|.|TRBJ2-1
TGTGCCAGCTCATGGGAGGCCCGCTCCTACAATGAGCAGTTCTTC
CASSWEARSYNEQFF
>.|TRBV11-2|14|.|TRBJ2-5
TGTGCCAGCAGCTTAGGGTTTAGAACAGAGACCCAGTACTTC
CASSLGFRTETQYF
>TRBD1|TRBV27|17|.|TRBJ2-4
TGTGCCAGCAGTTTATTCGGGACAGGGGGCGCGGGAGACATTCAGTACTTC
CASSLFGTGGAGDIQYF
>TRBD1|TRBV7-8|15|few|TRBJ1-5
TGTGCCAGCAGCTCGACAGGGAGTGCCAATCAGCCCCAGCATTTT
CASSSTGSANQPQHF
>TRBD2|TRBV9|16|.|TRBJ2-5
TGTGCCAGCAGCTCGATCGCGGGGGGAATTCCAGAGACCCAGTACTTC
CASSSIAGGIPETQYF
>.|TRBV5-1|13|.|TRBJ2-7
TGTGCCAGCAGCTTGGGGGCAGGGGACGAGCAGTACTTC
CASSLGAGDEQYF
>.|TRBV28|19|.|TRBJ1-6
TGTGCCAGCAGTTTAAAACAGACATCCAAGCAAATAAGAGATTCACCCCTCCACTTT
CASSLKQTSKQIRDSPLHF
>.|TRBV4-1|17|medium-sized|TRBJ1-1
TGCGCCAGCAGCCAACGAGGCGGTAATTTGGGGAACACTGAAGCTTTCTTT
CASSQRGGNLGNTEAFF
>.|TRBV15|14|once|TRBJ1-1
TGTGCCACCAGCAGAGATAGGGAGAGCACTGAAGCTTTCTTT
CATSRDRESTEAFF
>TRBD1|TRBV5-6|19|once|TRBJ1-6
TGTGCCAGCAGCTTTAGGACAGGGGGCCACTCCGCGATTTGGTCACCCCTCCACTTT
CASSFRTGGHSAIWSPLHF
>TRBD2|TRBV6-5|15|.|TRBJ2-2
TGTGCCAGCACCAGGGGACTAGCGGGATCCGGGGAGCTGTTTTTT
CASTRGLAGSGELFF
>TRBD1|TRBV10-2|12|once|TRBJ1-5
TGCGCCAGCACCTCAGGGGGGGGGCCCCAGCATTTT
CASTSGGGPQHF
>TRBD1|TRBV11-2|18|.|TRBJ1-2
TGTGCCAGCAGCTTAAAATTGGGTCTGGGACAGGGGGCATGGGGCTACACCTTC
CASSLKLGLGQGAWGYTF